The clone carrying this T cell receptor (beta chain) was counted many times. A J-beta primer mix and a sample-barcoded 5' primer were used in a second PCR of about 7 to 11 cycles. TCRdb re-derived calls from the 5' RACE reads in MiXCR, one entry per CDR3 protein. This sample carries 1.5 million to 2 million distinct CDR3 sequences, roughly 27% of them seen once, and the ten largest clones take 7.7%. This CDR3 region has 13 residues. V was trimmed by 0 bases and J by 4 bases, leaving 7 bases between them. Germline V gene sequence: CDR1 DFQATT, CDR2 SNEGSKA (reference sequence). These data originate in a study of blood T cells in healthy people across ages.

The chain combines TRBV20-1 with TRBJ1-5, with no clear D. This receptor was taken from a woman aged 25 to 39 in good health. The source material was blood. The CDR3 reads CSAREDRNQPQHF. The CDR3 DNA is TGCAGTGCTAGAGAGGACCGTAATCAGCCCCAGCATTTT.